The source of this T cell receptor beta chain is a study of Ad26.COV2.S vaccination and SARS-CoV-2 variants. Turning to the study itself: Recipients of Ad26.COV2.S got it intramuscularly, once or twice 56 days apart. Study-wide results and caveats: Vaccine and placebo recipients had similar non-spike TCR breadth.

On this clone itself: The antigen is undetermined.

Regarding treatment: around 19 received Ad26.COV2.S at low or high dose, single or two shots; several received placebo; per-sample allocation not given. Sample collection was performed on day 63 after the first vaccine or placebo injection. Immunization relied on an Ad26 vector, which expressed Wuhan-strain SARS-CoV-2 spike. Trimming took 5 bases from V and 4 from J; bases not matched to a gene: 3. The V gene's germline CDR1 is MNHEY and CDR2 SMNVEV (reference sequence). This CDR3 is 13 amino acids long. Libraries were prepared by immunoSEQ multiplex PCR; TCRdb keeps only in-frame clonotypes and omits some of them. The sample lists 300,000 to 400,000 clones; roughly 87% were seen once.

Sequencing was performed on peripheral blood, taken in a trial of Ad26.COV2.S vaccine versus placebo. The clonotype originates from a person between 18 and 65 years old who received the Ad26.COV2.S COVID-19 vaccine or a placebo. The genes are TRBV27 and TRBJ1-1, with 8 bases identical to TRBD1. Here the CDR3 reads CASSLQGGTEAFF. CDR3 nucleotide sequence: TGTGCCAGCAGTCTACAGGGGGGCACTGAAGCTTTCTTT.